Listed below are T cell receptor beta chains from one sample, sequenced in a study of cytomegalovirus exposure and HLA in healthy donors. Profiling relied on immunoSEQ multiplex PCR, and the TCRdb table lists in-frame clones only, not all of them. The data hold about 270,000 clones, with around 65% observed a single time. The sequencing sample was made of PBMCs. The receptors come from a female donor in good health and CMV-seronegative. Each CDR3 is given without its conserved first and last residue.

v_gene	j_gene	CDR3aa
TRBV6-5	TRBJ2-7	ASSFGDGAYEQY
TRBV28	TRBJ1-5	ASSSGGDQPQH
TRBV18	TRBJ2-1	ASSAPGTEYNEQF
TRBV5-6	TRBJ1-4	ASSLQGIGDEKLF
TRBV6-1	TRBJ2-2	ARRGTGELF
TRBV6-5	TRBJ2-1	ASSYVAGERNEQF
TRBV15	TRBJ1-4	ATSRDRVGEKLF
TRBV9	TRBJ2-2	ASSPTPAGTAGGELF
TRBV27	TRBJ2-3	ASSSGTSGRTDTQY
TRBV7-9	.	ASSPRDRDPYEQY
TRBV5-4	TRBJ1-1	ASSFFRQGDTEAF
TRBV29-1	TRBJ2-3	SVERASADTQY
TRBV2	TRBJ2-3	ASRPKSGTDTQY
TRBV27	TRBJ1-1	ASSSTRKTEAF
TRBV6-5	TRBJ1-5	ASSSGQGNQPQH
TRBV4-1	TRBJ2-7	ASSQDSSGSAGEQY
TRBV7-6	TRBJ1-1	ASSLSRDLNTEAF
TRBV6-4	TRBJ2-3	ASSAIQGLRDTQY
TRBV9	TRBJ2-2	ASSVELAGPGNTGELF
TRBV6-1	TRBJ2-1	ASSFRTSVANEQF
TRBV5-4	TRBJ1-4	ASSLAGTGQNEKLF
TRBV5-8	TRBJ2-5	ASSLARLAGGPGETQY
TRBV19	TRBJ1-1	ASSIGLGQSNTEAF
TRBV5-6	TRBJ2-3	ASSLAGFGTDTQY